Following are 10 T cell receptor beta chains from one sample sequenced in a study of monozygotic twins with inflammatory bowel disease. With the 5' RACE reads reprocessed, TCRdb shows one record per CDR3 protein and no DNA. Its clone listing holds roughly 150,000 distinct CDR3 sequences. Sequences were obtained from blood. These receptors all stem from a human donor with ulcerative colitis or Crohn's disease, or a healthy co-twin of an affected twin (not recorded which).

V and J are TRBV5-5 and TRBJ2-1; TCRdb selects TRBD1, and the lack of DNA leaves this call unchecked. The length of the CDR3 is 16 residues. Germline lookup yields CDR1 SGHKS and CDR2 YYEKEE (reference sequence). The CDR3 region is CASSLLRVSSYNEQFF.

The chain employs TRBV20-1 and TRBJ1-6; TCRdb proposes TRBD1, but this gene call is untestable without DNA. CDR1 is DFQATT and CDR2 is SNEGSKA in the germline V gene (reference sequence). The CDR3 contains 18 residues. CDR3: CSATRSLPGSSYNSPLHF.

The V and J genes are TRBV5-1 and TRBJ2-1. This CDR3 is 15 amino acids long. From germline, CDR1 is SGHRS and CDR2 YFSETQ. The CDR3 here is CASSLGVVSYNEQFF.

V usage is TRBV7-9 and J usage is TRBJ2-5; TCRdb lists TRBD1, though no DNA is available to test this call. The CDR3 loop spans 16 amino acids. Looked up from germline, CDR1 is SEHNR and CDR2 is FQNEAQ (reference sequence). The CDR3 region is CASSLPRIRDGETQYF. The whole variable domain, remainder taken from reference TRBV7-9 and TRBJ2-5, is DTGVSQNPRHKITKRGQNVTFRCDPISEHNRLYWYRQTLGQGPEFLTYFQNEAQLEKSRLLSDRFSAERPKGSFSTLEIQRTEQGDSAMYLCASSLPRIRDGETQYFGPGTRLLVL.

CDR3: CASSSDLELRTDTQYF. V usage is TRBV5-1 and J usage is TRBJ2-3. This CDR3 region has 16 residues. CDR1 and CDR2 from the germline V gene are SGHRS and YFSETQ.

The chain employs TRBV7-2 and TRBJ2-3; as DNA is missing, the TRBD2 call by TCRdb cannot be tested. There are 16 residues in the CDR3. Looked up from germline, CDR1 is SGHTA and CDR2 is FQGNSA. The CDR3 protein is CASSSRAGGPTDTQYF.

The chain recombines TRBV29-1 with TRBJ1-1; the D gene TCRdb calls, TRBD1, cannot be checked with no DNA. The V gene's germline CDR1 is SQVTM and CDR2 ANQGSEA. The CDR3 is 14 residues long. CDR3 protein: CSVTQQGFYTEAFF.

V usage is TRBV7-9 and J usage is TRBJ2-1; TCRdb's D call, TRBD2, is unchecked because there is no DNA. The CDR3 spans 14 residues. From germline, CDR1 is SEHNR and CDR2 FQNEAQ (reference sequence). The CDR3 is CASSLGAGAGEQFF.

This chain links TRBV28 with TRBJ2-2. CDR3 size: 12 residues. The germline V gene encodes CDR1 MDHEN and CDR2 SYDVKM. CDR3 amino acids: CASIQNTGELFF.

The V gene is TRBV20-1, the J gene TRBJ1-1; no DNA is available, so the TRBD1 call from TCRdb remains unchecked. The CDR3 contains 15 residues. Germline V gives CDR1 DFQATT, CDR2 SNEGSKA (reference sequence). The chain's CDR3 is CSAADRGAANTEAFF.